The 16 T cell receptor beta chains given below trace back to one sample, sequenced in a study of blood T cell repertoires in COVID-19. The table came from immunoSEQ multiplex PCR; TCRdb's copy has only in-frame clones and leaves some out. The sample contains tens of thousands of clones, roughly nine tenths of which appear only once. The sample was peripheral blood. The receptors originated from an elderly man in a cohort sampled during active COVID-19.

The J gene is TRBJ1-2, the V gene TRBV7-2; tentatively, D is TRBD1 (5 bases). The V end lost 8 bases, the J end lost 7 bases, and 20 bases lay between the germline ends. The CDR3 spans 14 residues. The V gene's germline CDR1 is SGHTA and CDR2 FQGNSA. Written as DNA, the CDR3 is TGTGCCAGCTCGGAGGGCGGGGCAGTTCCTGGCTACACCTTC. Its translation: CASSEGGAVPGYTF.

The V gene is TRBV7-2, the J gene TRBJ1-2, with TRBD1 as a possible D gene (6 bases). V lost 1 base, J lost 0 bases, and 18 bases lay in between. CDR1 SGHTA and CDR2 FQGNSA come from the germline V gene. There are 18 residues in the CDR3. The CDR3 coding sequence is TGTGCCAGCAGCTTAGTTAGGGGCAGGGGACACACTAACTATGGCTACACCTTC. It codes for CASSLVRGRGHTNYGYTF. Drawing the rest from reference TRBV7-2 and TRBJ1-2, the complete variable domain is GAGVSQSPSNKVTEKGKDVELRCDPISGHTALYWYRQSLGQGLEFLIYFQGNSAPDKSGLPSDRFSAERTGGSVSTLTIQRTQQEDSAVYLCASSLVRGRGHTNYGYTFGSGTRLTVV.

This chain joins TRBV30 and TRBJ1-5; D call uncertain. The CDR3 contains 12 residues. CDR1 and CDR2 (germline): GTSNPN, SVGIG (reference sequence). V was shortened by 5 bases and J by 2 bases, with 7 bases between the two germline ends. CDR3 in amino acids: CAWSEGNQPQHF. As DNA, the CDR3 is TGTGCCTGGTCGGAGGGCAATCAGCCCCAGCATTTT. Using reference TRBV30 and TRBJ1-5 for the parts outside the CDR3, the full variable domain is SQTIHQWPATLVQPVGSPLSLECTVEGTSNPNLYWYRQAAGRGLQLLFYSVGIGQISSEVPQNLSASRPQDRQFILSSKKLLLSDSGFYLCAWSEGNQPQHFGDGTRLSIL.

This clone occurred a few times. CDR3 nucleotides: TGTGCCAGCAGCCATTCGACAGGGGGCAGCGACGAGCAGTACTTC. Its translation is CASSHSTGGSDEQYF. The chain carries TRBV7-9 and TRBJ2-7; TRBD1 agrees at 10 bases. After removal of 5 bases from V and 5 bases from J, the junction contained 9 bases not matched to a gene. This CDR3 spans 15 amino acids. Germline CDR1 and CDR2: SEHNR and FQNEAQ (reference sequence). Filled out from reference TRBV7-9 and TRBJ2-7, the complete variable domain reads DTGVSQNPRHKITKRGQNVTFRCDPISEHNRLYWYRQTLGQGPEFLTYFQNEAQLEKSRLLSDRFSAERPKGSFSTLEIQRTEQGDSAMYLCASSHSTGGSDEQYFGPGTRLTVT.

The rearrangement links TRBV6-1 to TRBJ1-2; a weak D match, TRBD1 (6 bases). Trimming removed 1 base from V and 4 bases from J, with 10 bases in between. The CDR3 is 14 amino acids. The germline gives CDR1 MNHNS, CDR2 SASEGT. Here the CDR3 DNA reads TGTGCCAGCAGTGAAGGAGGGACACCCTATGGCTACACCTTC. As protein: CASSEGGTPYGYTF.

The rearrangement uses TRBV5-5 and TRBJ1-1, with D unclear. V was clipped by 0 bases and J by 0 bases, with 6 bases between them. The CDR3 is 14 amino acids. The germline V gene has CDR1 SGHKS and CDR2 YYEKEE (reference sequence). In DNA form, the CDR3 reads TGTGCCAGCAGCTTGGACAGACTGAACACTGAAGCTTTCTTT. Its translation is CASSLDRLNTEAFF.

This clone is a singleton in its sample. V usage is TRBV30 and J usage is TRBJ1-4; 7 bases map to TRBD1. V dropped 3 bases and J dropped 3; count of bases not matched to a gene: 7. The CDR3 runs to 15 residues. Germline V gives CDR1 GTSNPN, CDR2 SVGIG (reference sequence). This CDR3 is CAWRRADRSNEKLFF. Written as DNA, the CDR3 is TGTGCCTGGAGGAGGGCGGACAGGTCTAATGAAAAACTGTTTTTT.

This clone was detected only once. The chain has TRBV7-9 and TRBJ2-4; TRBD1 agrees at 10 bases. This CDR3 has 18 residues. The V segment lost 5 bases and the J segment 0 bases; nucleotides outside the gene matches: 10. Germline V lookup: CDR1 SEHNR, CDR2 FQNEAQ (reference sequence). CDR3 in amino acids: CASSNRDRGFLAKNIQYF. The DNA for the CDR3 is TGTGCCAGCAGCAACCGGGACAGGGGATTTCTAGCCAAAAACATTCAGTACTTC.

The rearrangement joins TRBV6-6 to TRBJ2-7; 8 bases match TRBD1. Germline trimming cut 4 bases from V and 6 bases from J; bases unmatched to any gene: 2. The CDR3 is 12 amino acids. Germline values: CDR1 MNHNY, CDR2 SVGAGI (reference sequence). The DNA for the CDR3 is TGTGCCAGCAGTTCGACAGGGGTCGAGCAGTACTTC. Translation gives CASSSTGVEQYF.

The count of this clone is one. V and J are TRBV7-6 and TRBJ2-5, with TRBD1 as a possible D gene (5 bases). Germline V CDR1 and CDR2: SGHVS, FNYEAQ. Trimming cost V 5 bases and J 1 base, with 14 bases left between them. CDR3 length equals 15 residues. CDR3 sequence reads: CASSRQGNLQETQYF. The CDR3 bases are TGTGCCAGCAGCCGTCAGGGAAACCTCCAAGAGACCCAGTACTTC.

This clone was seen only once. This sequence joins TRBV5-3 and TRBJ1-2; D is perhaps TRBD1 (5 bases). TRBV5-3 is flagged as an ORF with uncertain function. V gave up 10 bases and J gave up 2 bases, with 12 bases separating them. The CDR3 is made up of 12 amino acids. The CDR3 loop is CAWSGGNYGYTF. The DNA of the CDR3 is TGTGCCTGGAGTGGGGGGAACTATGGCTACACCTTC.

The rearrangement joins TRBV5-1 to TRBJ2-2, with TRBD1 matching over 9 bases. Germline trimming cut 4 bases from V and 6 bases from J; bases unmatched to any gene: 10. Germline V lookup: CDR1 SGHRS, CDR2 YFSETQ. The CDR3 consists of 16 residues. The chain's CDR3 is CASSLGGQGVSGELFF. In DNA form, the CDR3 reads TGCGCCAGCAGCCTGGGGGGACAGGGTGTCTCCGGGGAGCTGTTTTTT. The entire variable domain, with the rest obtained from reference TRBV5-1 and TRBJ2-2, is as follows: KAGVTQTPRYLIKTRGQQVTLSCSPISGHRSVSWYQQTPGQGLQFLFEYFSETQRNKGNFPGRFSGRQFSNSRSEMNVSTLELGDSALYLCASSLGGQGVSGELFFGEGSRLTVL.

The V gene is TRBV11-2, the J gene TRBJ1-5; D gene ambiguous. The length of the CDR3 is 13 residues. Germline lookup yields CDR1 SGHAT and CDR2 FQNNGV. Trimming took off 0 bases at V and 5 bases at J, with 5 bases between the two ends. As DNA, the CDR3 is TGTGCCAGCAGCTTAGACTTTTATCAGCCCCAGCATTTT. It yields the protein CASSLDFYQPQHF.

This chain connects TRBV27 to TRBJ2-2, with 7 bases lining up with TRBD1. Germline CDR1 and CDR2: MNHEY and SMNVEV (reference sequence). This CDR3 comprises 17 residues. V was clipped by 4 bases and J by 3 bases; unmatched bases: 11. CDR3 DNA: TGTGCCAGCAGTTGGAGATTGGGACAGAGATACACCGGGGAGCTGTTTTTT. This codes for CASSWRLGQRYTGELFF.

The chain recombines TRBV6-2 or TRBV6-3 with TRBJ1-1; 7 bases are a match to TRBD1. The CDR3 covers 14 residues. Trimming at V came to 4 bases and at J to 6 bases, leaving 8 bases not matched to a gene. The germline V gene has CDR1 MNHEY and CDR2 SVGEGT. The CDR3 DNA reads as TGTGCCAGCAGTTTGACAGGGACGGGCGCTGAAGCTTTCTTT. This gives the protein CASSLTGTGAEAFF.

The gene calls are TRBV7-6 and TRBJ2-5; TRBD2 agrees at 9 bases. V lost 2 bases and J lost 0; bases outside the gene matches: 4. This CDR3 spans 16 amino acids. The V gene's germline CDR1 is SGHVS and CDR2 FNYEAQ. Written as DNA, the CDR3 is TGTGCCAGCAGCTTATCAGCGGGGGGCGACCAAGAGACCCAGTACTTC. Encoded protein: CASSLSAGGDQETQYF.